Listed below are T cell receptor beta chains from one sample, sequenced in a study of blood T cell repertoires in COVID-19. Clones were read by immunoSEQ multiplex PCR, and TCRdb kept only the in-frame ones, dropping some. The data show some 150,000 clones, with about 88% seen just once and approximately 0.8% held by the top ten. The sequenced sample consisted of PBMCs or T cells enriched from blood (not recorded which). The receptors come from a woman under 30 who had recovered from COVID-19. Both conserved end residues are part of each CDR3. A D gene is named only where the DNA matches it firmly. The size of a clone is reported for some rows only, either as once, few or many, or as a class for expanded clones.

clone size,V gene,D gene,J gene,CDR3 protein,CDR3 DNA
.,TRBV3-1/TRBV3-2,.,TRBJ2-5,CASSPETWAGETQYF,TGTGCCAGCAGCCCAGAGACGTGGGCTGGGGAGACCCAGTACTTC
.,TRBV24-1,.,TRBJ1-5,CATSDHNQPQHF,TGTGCCACCAGTGATCACAATCAGCCCCAGCATTTT
.,TRBV7-2,TRBD2,TRBJ2-2,CASSERLADNRELFF,TGTGCCAGCAGCGAGCGGCTAGCGGATAACCGGGAGCTGTTTTTT
.,TRBV11-2,TRBD2,TRBJ2-3,CASSPLAGATDTQYF,TGTGCCAGCAGCCCTCTAGCGGGAGCAACAGATACGCAGTATTTT
.,TRBV6-5,TRBD2,TRBJ2-1,CASRAWREVDEQFF,TGTGCCAGCAGAGCTTGGCGGGAGGTCGATGAGCAGTTCTTC
once,TRBV6-5,.,TRBJ2-1,CASRNRVNNEQFF,TGTGCCAGCCGGAACCGGGTAAACAATGAGCAGTTCTTC
.,TRBV15,.,TRBJ1-2,CATSRTRQPNNGYTF,TGTGCCACCAGCAGAACCAGACAACCTAATAATGGCTACACCTTC
.,TRBV6-2/TRBV6-3,TRBD2,TRBJ2-1,CASSPLAGEYNEQFF,TGTGCCAGCAGCCCACTAGCGGGAGAATACAATGAGCAGTTCTTC
.,TRBV6-6,.,TRBJ2-7,CASRGARNEQYF,TGTGCCAGCAGAGGGGCTAGGAACGAGCAGTACTTC
.,TRBV29-1,.,TRBJ1-1,CSVGRGMNTEAFF,TGCAGCGTGGGTAGGGGGATGAACACTGAAGCTTTCTTT
once,TRBV19,.,TRBJ1-2,CASSRGHPLGYGYTF,TGTGCCAGTAGTAGGGGACACCCGCTAGGCTATGGCTACACCTTC
.,TRBV6-6,TRBD2,TRBJ2-1,CASSYLASGRDEQFF,TGTGCCAGCAGTTACTTGGCTAGCGGGAGGGATGAGCAGTTCTTC
.,TRBV7-9,.,TRBJ2-3,CASSSGGTDTQYF,TGTGCCAGCAGCTCCGGAGGCACAGATACGCAGTATTTT
.,TRBV3-1/TRBV3-2,TRBD1,TRBJ2-7,CASRAGTGSSYEQYF,TGTGCCAGCAGGGCCGGGACAGGGAGCTCCTACGAGCAGTACTTC
.,TRBV5-5,TRBD2,TRBJ2-1,CASSTTSGSHNEQFF,TGTGCCAGCAGCACGACTAGCGGGAGCCACAATGAGCAGTTCTTC